This T cell receptor (beta chain) came from a study of blood T cell repertoires in COVID-19. In the source study's methods: Estimation of nucleated cell counts relied on the amplification of reference gene primers. The table came from immunoSEQ multiplex PCR; TCRdb's copy has only in-frame clones and leaves some out. The V and J calls and clone size come from that table; D and trimming were worked out from the DNA. Of more than 300,000 clones listed, around 90% are singletons. V was clipped by 6 bases and J by 0 bases, with 8 bases between them. The CDR3 is 14 amino acids. CDR1 and CDR2 from the germline V gene are LNHDA and SQIVND (reference sequence).

Material: PBMCs or T cells enriched from blood (not recorded which). The TCR originated in a woman in her 30s who had recovered from COVID-19. J is TRBJ1-4 and V is TRBV19; D gene ambiguous. The CDR3: CASRPTATNEKLFF. The DNA for the CDR3 is TGTGCCAGTAGACCGACTGCAACTAATGAAAAACTGTTTTTT.